These T cell receptor beta chains were read from a single sample in a study of PD-1 blockade in classical Hodgkin lymphoma. Only in-frame clones appear in the TCRdb table, and some are missing; sequencing was by immunoSEQ multiplex PCR. The sample has some 9,500 clones, less than 80% seen once. The source was CD8+ T cells from blood, collected before the fourth cycle of nivolumab. The receptors originated from a human donor with classical Hodgkin lymphoma. Each CDR3 is given with its conserved first and last residue. The D gene is left open where the match is weak. Clone size is given for some rows only: seen once, a few or many times, or a class if the clone is expanded.

D gene	V gene	J gene	clone size	CDR3 DNA	CDR3 protein
TRBD2	TRBV4-3	TRBJ2-7	.	TGCGCCAGCAGCCAGGCCCTAGCGGAGGCCTACGAGCAGTACTTC	CASSQALAEAYEQYF
.	TRBV19	TRBJ2-7	.	TGTGCCAGTAGTTCAAAGCTGGGGAATCAAGCCTACGAGCAGTACTTC	CASSSKLGNQAYEQYF
.	TRBV7-8	TRBJ1-2	once	TGTGCCAGCAGCTTAGGGGGTAACTATGGCTACACCTTC	CASSLGGNYGYTF
.	TRBV5-8	TRBJ1-2	.	TGTGCCAGCAGCTCATCCCGATACCAGTATTTCTACGGCTACACCTTC	CASSSSRYQYFYGYTF
.	TRBV7-9	TRBJ2-1	.	TGTGCCAGCAGCTTGTCGGTGGTCCTAGGGGATGAGCAGTTCTTC	CASSLSVVLGDEQFF
.	TRBV27	TRBJ1-5	.	TGTGCCAGCAGTTTAGTAGGACTCGATAATCAGCCCCAGCATTTT	CASSLVGLDNQPQHF
TRBD1	TRBV28	TRBJ1-1	.	TGTGCCAGCAGTTTTCGTGGGACAGGGAAGACTGAAGCTTTCTTT	CASSFRGTGKTEAFF
TRBD1	TRBV9	TRBJ2-5	.	TGTGCCAGCAGCCCCAACTCCGGGACAGGGGGTTTCGAGACCCAGTACTTC	CASSPNSGTGGFETQYF
.	TRBV19	TRBJ1-4	.	TGTGCCAGTAGTATAGAAGGCAGGGTTTCAACTAATGAAAAACTGTTTTTT	CASSIEGRVSTNEKLFF
.	TRBV2	TRBJ2-2	.	TGTGCCTCGGACCCCCCTACAGAGACCGGGGAGCTGTTTTTT	CASDPPTETGELFF
TRBD1	TRBV6-4	TRBJ2-3	.	TGTGCCAGCAGTGACTCCGCCGGGACAGGGGTGACAGATACGCAGTATTTT	CASSDSAGTGVTDTQYF
.	TRBV4-3	TRBJ2-3	.	TGCGCCAGCAGCTCAACCGGGAAGGCCCCTGGGACAGATACGCAGTATTTT	CASSSTGKAPGTDTQYF
.	TRBV30	TRBJ2-1	once	TGTGCCTGGAGTAACGGCAATGAGCAGTTCTTC	CAWSNGNEQFF
.	TRBV5-1	TRBJ2-1	few	TGCGCCAGCAGCTTGGGAGGGCTACTCTACAATGAGCAGTTCTTC	CASSLGGLLYNEQFF
.	TRBV29-1	TRBJ2-1	few	TGCAGCGTTGAAACGGGATACAATGAGCAGTTCTTC	CSVETGYNEQFF
.	TRBV7-6	TRBJ1-2	.	TGTGCCAGCAGCTTCGAGACAGGCTATGGCTACACCTTC	CASSFETGYGYTF